The clone carrying this T cell receptor beta chain was counted a few times. Antigen specificity is unknown. This CDR3 spans 18 amino acids. V shed 3 bases and J 7 bases; nucleotides not matched to a gene: 14. Unique molecular identifiers were incorporated when the TCRbeta library was constructed. One entry per CDR3 protein results from TCRdb running MiXCR on the PCR reads. The sample lists more than 400,000 distinct CDR3 sequences; roughly 10% were seen once. This sample is part of a study of T-cell reconstitution after alpha-beta-depleted transplantation in children. Study findings and constraints: One year after transplant, T-cell counts and diversity came mostly from newly produced T cells. Expanded clones from the graft, numbering several hundred, reportedly supplied alpha-beta T cells about two months after transplant.

The genes are TRBV12-3 or TRBV12-4 and TRBJ2-1; 11 nucleotides line up with TRBD2. Specimen: PBMCs, mostly from graft donor cells, collected 180 days after TCRalphabeta/CD19-depleted stem cell transplant. The clonotype originates from a female patient aged 2-9 years who had a stem cell transplant for aplastic anemia, so the T cells may come from the graft donor. The CDR3 is CASSFPPLASGRQNEQFF. The CDR3 DNA sequence: TGTGCCAGCAGTTTCCCCCCTCTAGCTAGCGGGAGGCAGAATGAGCAGTTCTTC.